What follows are 4 T cell receptor beta chains derived from one specimen sequenced in a study of metastatic and nonmetastatic thyroid tumors. Each patient came to thyroid surgery without any prior treatment (of any kind). TCRdb called clones again from the PCR reads with MiXCR. The table lists about 15,000 clones, 25% to 30% of them singletons. Material for sequencing was tumor tissue. These receptors were obtained from a female donor with papillary thyroid cancer or a benign thyroid nodule (not recorded which). Some clones in this sample may be carry-over from other donors' samples.

The rearrangement joins TRBV6-1 to TRBJ2-2; the match to TRBD1 covers 9 bases. The CDR3 is 14 amino acids. Trimming at V came to 11 bases and at J to 0 bases, leaving 4 bases not matched to a gene. Germline V CDR1 and CDR2: MNHNS, SASEGT. CDR3 protein: CAGGQGANTGELFF. CDR3 nucleotide sequence: TGTGCCGGGGGACAGGGAGCGAACACCGGGGAGCTGTTTTTT.

This clone came up many times. This chain links TRBV7-6 with TRBJ2-5; unclear D gene. The V and J ends lost 1 base and 2 bases respectively, with 5 bases between them. The germline V gene encodes CDR1 SGHVS and CDR2 FNYEAQ. The CDR3 covers 13 residues. The CDR3 DNA reads as TGTGCCAGCAGCTTAGGTCCTCAAGAGACCCAGTACTTC. It encodes CASSLGPQETQYF.

The chain carries TRBV6-4 and TRBJ2-7; 7 bases agree with TRBD1. In germline, CDR1 is MRHNA, CDR2 SNTAGT. This CDR3 spans 13 amino acids. After removal of 2 bases from V and 9 bases from J, the junction contained 7 bases not matched to a gene. This CDR3 is CASSDRGPTWQYF. The CDR3 nucleotides are TGTGCCAGCAGTGACAGGGGGCCTACGTGGCAGTACTTC.

This clone has more than one count but fewer than ten. The chain has TRBV20-1 and TRBJ2-6; no firm D call. There are 17 residues in the CDR3. V was trimmed by 0 bases and J by 0 bases, leaving 12 bases between them. The germline V gene has CDR1 DFQATT and CDR2 SNEGSKA (reference sequence). CDR3 amino acids: CSARDWVQSSGANVLTF. DNA for the CDR3: TGCAGTGCTAGAGATTGGGTCCAGAGCTCTGGGGCCAACGTCCTGACTTTC.